This T cell receptor (beta chain) was observed in a study of T cells in Graves' hyperthyroidism and ophthalmopathy. The CDR3 totals 16 residues. From germline, CDR1 is MDHEN and CDR2 SYDVKM. Trimming took 3 bases from V and 3 from J; bases not matched to a gene: 7. Ten or more counts support this clonotype. Using RNA transcripts as the source, TCR beta CDR3 regions were amplified. TCR CDR3 regions were first amplified by RT-PCR with HTBI primers. From the multiplex PCR reads, TCRdb called clonotypes with MiXCR, one entry per CDR3 protein. The sample lists 280,000 or so distinct CDR3 sequences; nearly 15% were seen once.

The receptor's source is a woman aged 50 to 60 with Graves' hyperthyroidism that later progressed to Graves' ophthalmopathy. The chain recombines TRBV28 with TRBJ1-1, with 10 bases that match TRBD1. Input material: blood. The CDR3: CASSFPTGGRDTEAFF. CDR3 in DNA: TGTGCCAGCAGTTTTCCGACAGGGGGCCGAGACACTGAAGCTTTCTTT. The complete variable domain, with remaining parts taken from reference TRBV28 and TRBJ1-1, reads DVKVTQSSRYLVKRTGEKVFLECVQDMDHENMFWYRQDPGLGLRLIYFSYDVKMKEKGDIPEGYSVSREKKERFSLILESASTNQTSMYLCASSFPTGGRDTEAFFGQGTRLTVV.